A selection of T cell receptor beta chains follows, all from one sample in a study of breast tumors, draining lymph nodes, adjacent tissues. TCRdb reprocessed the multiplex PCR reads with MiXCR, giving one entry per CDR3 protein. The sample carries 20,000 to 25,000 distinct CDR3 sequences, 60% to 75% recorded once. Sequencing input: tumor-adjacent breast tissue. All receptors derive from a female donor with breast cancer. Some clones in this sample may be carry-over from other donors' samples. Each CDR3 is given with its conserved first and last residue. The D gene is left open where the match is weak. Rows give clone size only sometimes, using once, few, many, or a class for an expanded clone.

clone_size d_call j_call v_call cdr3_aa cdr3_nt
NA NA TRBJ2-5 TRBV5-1 CASSFSGYQETQYF TGCGCCAGCAGCTTTTCAGGGTACCAAGAGACCCAGTACTTC
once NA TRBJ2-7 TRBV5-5 CASRVDPPSSYEQYF TGTGCCAGCAGGGTCGACCCCCCCAGCTCCTACGAGCAGTACTTC
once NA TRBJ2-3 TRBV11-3 CASGPGVHTQYF TGTGCCAGCGGGCCGGGGGTGCATACGCAGTATTTT
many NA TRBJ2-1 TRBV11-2 CASSPRTANNEQFF TGTGCCAGCAGCCCCCGGACTGCTAACAATGAGCAGTTCTTC
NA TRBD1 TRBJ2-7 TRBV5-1 CASGLRDRGDEQYF TGCGCCAGCGGCCTCCGGGACAGGGGTGACGAGCAGTACTTC
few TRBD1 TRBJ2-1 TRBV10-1 CASSESGQGARNEQFF TGCGCCAGCAGTGAGTCGGGGCAGGGGGCGCGAAATGAGCAGTTCTTC
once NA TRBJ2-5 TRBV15 CATSRDGESGETQYF TGTGCCACCAGCAGAGATGGTGAATCCGGGGAGACCCAGTACTTC
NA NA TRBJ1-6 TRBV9 CASSAEGWRNSPLHF TGTGCCAGCAGCGCAGAGGGATGGCGGAATTCACCCCTCCACTTT
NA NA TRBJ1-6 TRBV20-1 CSARVPITGYNSPLHF TGCAGTGCTAGAGTCCCTATTACAGGGTACAATTCACCCCTCCACTTT
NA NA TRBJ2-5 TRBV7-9 CASSLARSQETQYF TGTGCCAGCAGCTTAGCAAGGTCCCAAGAGACCCAGTACTTC
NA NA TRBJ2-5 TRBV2 CASIMFGGNQETQYF TGTGCCAGCATAATGTTCGGCGGTAACCAAGAGACCCAGTACTTC
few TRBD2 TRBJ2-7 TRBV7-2 CASSRGEGRKYF TGTGCCAGCAGCCGAGGGGAGGGGAGGAAGTACTTC
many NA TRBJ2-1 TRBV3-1 CASSHVDRPGLFF TGTGCCAGCAGCCACGTGGACCGCCCGGGACTGTTCTTC
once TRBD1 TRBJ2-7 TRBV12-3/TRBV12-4 CASSLRDSHEQYF TGTGCCAGCAGTCTAAGGGACAGTCACGAGCAGTACTTC
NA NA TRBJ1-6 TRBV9 CASSKLQDTLGSPLHF TGTGCCAGCAGCAAATTACAGGATACCCTGGGGTCACCCCTCCACTTT
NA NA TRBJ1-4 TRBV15 CATSRNRDLRPNEKLFF TGTGCCACCAGCAGAAACCGGGACCTTCGGCCTAATGAAAAACTGTTTTTT
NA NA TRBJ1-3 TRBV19 CASRLSSGNTIYF TGTGCCAGCAGACTGTCCTCTGGAAACACCATATATTTT
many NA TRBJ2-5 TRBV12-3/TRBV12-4 CASSLSPQETQYF TGTGCCAGCAGTTTGTCGCCACAAGAGACCCAGTACTTC
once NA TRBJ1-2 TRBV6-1 CASKYTSGYTF TGTGCCAGCAAGTACACGAGTGGCTACACCTTC
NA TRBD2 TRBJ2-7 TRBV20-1 CSALAGVKYEQYF TGCAGTGCTCTAGCGGGAGTAAAGTACGAGCAGTACTTC
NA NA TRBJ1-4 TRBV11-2 CASSTSGNEKLFF TGTGCCAGCAGCACCTCAGGGAATGAAAAACTGTTTTTT
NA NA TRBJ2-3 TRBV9 CASSRFVTSTDTQYF TGTGCCAGCTCCAGGTTCGTTACTAGCACAGATACGCAGTATTTT
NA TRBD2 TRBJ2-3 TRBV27 CASRGLAGTDTQYF TGTGCCAGCAGGGGACTAGCGGGAACAGATACGCAGTATTTT
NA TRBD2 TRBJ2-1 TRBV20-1 CSAREGTSGIGNEQFF TGCAGTGCTAGAGAGGGGACTAGCGGAATCGGGAATGAGCAGTTCTTC
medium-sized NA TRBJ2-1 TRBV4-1 CASSQEGGEQFF TGCGCCAGCAGCCAAGAAGGGGGTGAGCAGTTCTTC
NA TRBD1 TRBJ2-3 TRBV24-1 CATSEGTGTGTDTQYF TGTGCCACCAGTGAGGGAACCGGGACAGGGACAGATACGCAGTATTTT
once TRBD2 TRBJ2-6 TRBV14 CASSLGLAGGQYSGANVLTF TGTGCCAGCAGCCTGGGACTAGCGGGAGGCCAATACTCTGGGGCCAACGTCCTGACTTTC
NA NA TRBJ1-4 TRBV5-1 CASSLDWASNEKLFF TGCGCCAGCAGCTTGGACTGGGCCTCAAATGAAAAACTGTTTTTT
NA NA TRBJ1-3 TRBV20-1 CSARAGTGNTIYF TGCAGTGCTAGAGCGGGGACTGGAAACACCATATATTTT
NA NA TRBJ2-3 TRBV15 CATSREKVSTDTQYF TGTGCCACCAGCAGAGAGAAGGTGAGCACAGATACGCAGTATTTT
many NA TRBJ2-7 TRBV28 CAALSDTTYEQYF TGTGCCGCCCTGAGCGACACCACCTACGAGCAGTACTTC
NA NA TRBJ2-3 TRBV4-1 CASSQAGDTDTQYF TGCGCCAGCAGCCAAGCGGGGGACACAGATACGCAGTATTTT
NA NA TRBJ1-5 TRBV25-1 CASSRFGVDQPQHF TGTGCCAGCAGTCGGTTCGGGGTAGATCAGCCCCAGCATTTT
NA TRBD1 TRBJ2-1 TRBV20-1 CSARHRGTYNEQFF TGCAGTGCTAGGCACAGGGGAACTTACAATGAGCAGTTCTTC
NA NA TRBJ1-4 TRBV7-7 CASSLASRLREKLFF TGTGCTAGCAGCTTAGCGTCACGGTTAAGAGAAAAACTGTTTTTT
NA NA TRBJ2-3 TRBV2 CASKGGGITDTQYF TGTGCCAGCAAGGGGGGCGGGATCACAGATACGCAGTATTTT
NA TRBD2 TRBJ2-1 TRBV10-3 CAISGTGRGGYNEQFF TGTGCCATCAGTGGTACGGGCCGGGGGGGCTACAATGAGCAGTTCTTC
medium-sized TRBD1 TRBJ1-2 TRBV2 CASSAGQGGYTF TGTGCCAGCAGCGCCGGACAGGGTGGCTACACCTTC
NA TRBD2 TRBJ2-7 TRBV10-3 CAISEAGGPSEQYF TGTGCCATCAGTGAGGCGGGAGGGCCATCCGAGCAGTACTTC
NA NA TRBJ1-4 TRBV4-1 CASSQVAGGEKLFF TGTGCCAGCAGCCAAGTTGCAGGTGGTGAAAAACTGTTTTTT
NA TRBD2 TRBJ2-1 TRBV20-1 CSAPILAGGPNNEQFF TGCAGTGCTCCCATTTTAGCGGGAGGGCCTAACAATGAGCAGTTCTTC
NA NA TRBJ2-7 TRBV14 CASSASGLGGAYEQYF TGTGCCAGCAGCGCCTCGGGGCTAGGGGGAGCCTACGAGCAGTACTTC
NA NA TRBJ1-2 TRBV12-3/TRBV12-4 CASSFGSYGYTF TGTGCCAGCAGTTTCGGCAGCTATGGCTACACCTTC
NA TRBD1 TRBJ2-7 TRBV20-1 CSARAAGGSYEQYF TGCAGTGCTAGAGCGGCAGGGGGCTCCTACGAGCAGTACTTC
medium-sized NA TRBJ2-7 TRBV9 CASSVAAGEHYEQYF TGTGCCAGCAGCGTAGCAGCCGGGGAGCACTACGAGCAGTACTTC
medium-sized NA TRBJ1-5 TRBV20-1 CSALHPVLLAQHF TGCAGTGCTCTCCACCCGGTGTTGTTGGCCCAGCATTTT
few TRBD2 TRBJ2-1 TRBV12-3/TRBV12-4 CASSYLAGLGEQFF TGTGCCAGCAGTTACCTAGCGGGACTGGGGGAGCAGTTCTTC
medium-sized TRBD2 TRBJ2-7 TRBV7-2 CASSAAGGPQYEQYF TGTGCCAGCAGCGCAGCGGGGGGGCCGCAATACGAGCAGTACTTC
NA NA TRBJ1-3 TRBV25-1 CASSEEKTGNTIYF TGTGCCAGCAGTGAAGAGAAAACTGGAAACACCATATATTTT
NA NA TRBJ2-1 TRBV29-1 CSVHRDISVF TGCAGCGTGCACCGGGACATCTCTGTCTTC
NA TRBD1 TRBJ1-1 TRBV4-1 CASSQGTGAIMNTEAFF TGCGCCAGCAGCCAAGGGACAGGGGCCATCATGAACACTGAAGCTTTCTTT
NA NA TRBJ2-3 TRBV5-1 CASSLVGSITDTQYF TGCGCCAGCAGCTTGGTGGGAAGTATCACAGATACGCAGTATTTT
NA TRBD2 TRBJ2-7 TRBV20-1 CSARGLAGGTYEQYF TGCAGTGCTAGAGGACTAGCGGGAGGAACCTACGAGCAGTACTTC
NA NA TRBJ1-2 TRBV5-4 CASSFIQGNGYTF TGTGCCAGCAGCTTCATACAGGGCAATGGCTACACCTTC
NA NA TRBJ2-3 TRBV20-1 CSTARTGDGGRRNTQYF TGCAGTACCGCCAGGACAGGGGACGGCGGGAGGAGAAATACGCAGTATTTT
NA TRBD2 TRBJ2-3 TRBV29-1 CSVPGTSSSTDTQYF TGCAGCGTCCCCGGGACTAGCAGCTCCACAGATACGCAGTATTTT
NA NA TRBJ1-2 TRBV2 CASSENDLKVGGYTF TGTGCCAGCAGTGAAAACGACCTTAAAGTTGGGGGCTACACCTTC
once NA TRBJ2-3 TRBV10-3 CAIRAGSGGTDTQYF TGTGCCATCAGGGCGGGTAGCGGTGGCACAGATACGCAGTATTTT